The rows below give T cell receptor beta chains drawn from one sample of a study of shared clonotypes between healthy human individuals. Only in-frame clones appear in the TCRdb table, and some are missing; sequencing was by immunoSEQ multiplex PCR. The sample holds 85,000 to 100,000 clones, almost 70% seen once. Sequenced: memory CD8+ T cells sorted from blood. The receptors were gathered from a man younger than 45 in good health. CDR3s include the opening cysteine and the closing phenylalanine or tryptophan. Fields, in order: D gene, V gene, J gene, clone size, CDR3 protein. A D gene is named only where the DNA matches it firmly. Expanded clones get a size class; other rows say once, few or many, or leave the size out.

>TRBD1|TRBV11-2|TRBJ1-3|NA
CASSFERTGKDTIYF
>TRBD2|TRBV5-8|TRBJ2-1|NA
CASSAGVHADEQFF
>TRBD2|TRBV2|TRBJ2-2|NA
CASSESSGSRNTGELFF
>TRBD1|TRBV5-1|TRBJ2-7|NA
CASSTRTGPAAYEQYF
>TRBD2|TRBV6-5|TRBJ2-3|NA
CASSFGGLVGTDTQYF
>TRBD1|TRBV7-6|TRBJ1-1|NA
CASSLVGAGGAGTEAFF
>TRBD1|TRBV18|TRBJ1-2|NA
CASSPTRDRKNGYTF
>TRBD1|TRBV6-1|TRBJ1-2|NA
CASSGQGGSDGYTF
>NA|TRBV6-1|TRBJ2-7|NA
CANSAYYEQYF
>TRBD2|TRBV19|TRBJ2-7|NA
CASSSGRAQYEQYF
>TRBD1|TRBV25-1|TRBJ1-1|NA
CASSRTGYAEAFF
>NA|TRBV6-6|TRBJ2-2|NA
CASSYSNTGGELFF
>NA|TRBV6-1|TRBJ2-7|few
CASSGQLSYEQYF
>TRBD1|TRBV11-2|TRBJ2-5|NA
CASSLDELSGGEETQYF
>TRBD2|TRBV29-1|TRBJ2-1|NA
CSVDFSSRGGSSYNEQFF
>TRBD2|TRBV7-2|TRBJ2-7|NA
CASTASGRVGEQYF
>NA|TRBV15|TRBJ2-7|few
CATSRELGAVDEQYF
>TRBD2|TRBV2|TRBJ2-1|many
CAREGRLSGREGEQFF
>TRBD2|TRBV5-1|TRBJ2-1|many
CASTPSEREFYNEQFF
>NA|TRBV5-1|TRBJ2-5|NA
CASSWDNQETQYF
>NA|TRBV19|TRBJ2-2|NA
CASSTGQHTGELFF
>NA|TRBV27|TRBJ2-7|NA
CASSLMTGYEQYF
>TRBD1|TRBV5-1|TRBJ1-4|NA
CASSLTPGGLNEKLFF
>NA|TRBV28|TRBJ2-7|NA
CASSPGTSYEQYF
>NA|TRBV6-6|TRBJ2-7|NA
CASSLGLSAFEQYF
>NA|TRBV5-1|TRBJ1-1|NA
CASNQGKSGTEAFF
>NA|TRBV6-1|TRBJ1-5|few
CASSESDGNQPQHF
>TRBD1|TRBV27|TRBJ2-7|NA
CASSLGDSNYEQYF
>NA|TRBV7-2|TRBJ1-6|NA
CASETKDKGFGSPLHF
>NA|TRBV25-1|TRBJ2-7|once
CASSDGSSYEQYF
>TRBD1|TRBV19|TRBJ1-1|NA
CASSGSGGENTEAFF
>TRBD1|TRBV11-2|TRBJ2-2|many
CASSPLPGGSGELFF
>NA|TRBV9|TRBJ2-2|few
CASSVVWHTGELFF
>TRBD2|TRBV6-5|TRBJ2-7|many
CASSYGAGGYEQYF
>TRBD1|TRBV5-1|TRBJ1-3|NA
CASSLGGQGNTIYF
>TRBD2|TRBV30|TRBJ2-3|NA
CAWSPSGSSDTQYF
>NA|TRBV25-1|TRBJ1-5|few
CASSGQGSNQPQHF
>NA|TRBV7-2|TRBJ1-2|few
CASSEARGRANYGYTF
>NA|TRBV29-1|TRBJ1-1|few
CSVGPGNTEAFF
>NA|TRBV6-5|TRBJ2-7|once
CATRGPTYEQYF
>NA|TRBV19|TRBJ2-1|NA
CASNSGRSNEQFF
>NA|TRBV18|TRBJ2-3|NA
CASSPPNTIDTDTQYF
>TRBD1|TRBV19|TRBJ1-2|few
CASTLGTGGNYGYTF
>TRBD1|TRBV10-2|TRBJ2-7|NA
CASSELGQGTEQYF
>NA|TRBV4-3|TRBJ2-7|NA
CASSQGRAVLRADEQYF